The 5 T cell receptor beta chains presented below share a single source sample, sequenced in a study of prognosis after radiotherapy for stage I lung cancer. Using two-round multiplex PCR, the authors amplified TCR beta CDR3 from genomic DNA. For every TRBV and TRBJ gene, a specific primer was used in first-round PCR. TCRdb reprocessed the multiplex PCR reads via MiXCR and lists one record per CDR3 protein. The sample has under 55,000 distinct CDR3 sequences, less than 35% seen once; the top ten hold about a tenth. Material: PBMCs, obtained before or after stereotactic body radiation therapy (not recorded which). These TCRs come from a donor at least 50 years old with non-small cell lung cancer.

The V gene is TRBV11-3, the J gene TRBJ2-7; no clear D gene. The CDR3 spans 13 residues. Germline V CDR1 and CDR2: SGHNT, YENEEA. Trimming removed 5 bases from V and 2 bases from J, with 10 bases in between. The CDR3 bases are TGTGCCAGCAGCCCTGTACAGACCTACGAGCAGTACTTC. This codes for CASSPVQTYEQYF. The full variable domain, in which reference TRBV11-3 and TRBJ2-7 provide the parts outside the CDR3, is EAGVVQSPRYKIIEKKQPVAFWCNPISGHNTLYWYLQNLGQGPELLIRYENEEAVDDSQLPKDRFSAERLKGVDSTLKIQPAELGDSAVYLCASSPVQTYEQYFGPGTRLTVT.

This clonotype was counted many times. The V and J genes are TRBV7-8 and TRBJ1-3; D call uncertain. CDR3 size: 17 residues. Germline values: CDR1 SGHVS, CDR2 FQNEAQ. V was clipped by 5 bases and J by 0 bases, with 17 bases between them. The CDR3 sequence is CASSPSRVSLSGNTIYF. The CDR3 DNA is TGTGCCAGCAGCCCGTCACGGGTCAGCCTCTCTGGAAACACCATATATTTT.

This chain connects TRBV28 to TRBJ2-2; D may match TRBD1 or TRBD2 (5 bases each). Germline V gives CDR1 MDHEN, CDR2 SYDVKM. Trimming cost V 5 bases and J 4 bases, with 17 bases left between them. The CDR3 sequence is 16 residues long. The CDR3 region is CASSLQGGAGTGELFF. The CDR3, as DNA: TGTGCCAGCAGTCTTCAGGGCGGCGCGGGCACCGGGGAGCTGTTTTTT.

This clonotype was detected many times. The chain links TRBV19 to TRBJ2-1; unclear D gene. V was trimmed by 3 bases and J by 4 bases, leaving 10 bases between them. The CDR3 is made up of 14 amino acids. Germline CDR1 reads LNHDA; CDR2 reads SQIVND (reference sequence). The CDR3 loop is CASSIQDGYNEQFF. In nucleotides, the CDR3 is TGTGCCAGTAGTATCCAGGACGGGTACAATGAGCAGTTCTTC.

This clonotype was observed at least ten times. The chain uses TRBV20-1 and TRBJ2-1; 11 nucleotides match TRBD2. Germline CDR1 is DFQATT and CDR2 is SNEGSKA (reference sequence). V dropped 6 bases and J dropped 2; count of bases not matched to a gene: 9. The CDR3 is 16 amino acids. The DNA for the CDR3 is TGCAGTGCCCTTTTCGGGACTAGCGGACCCTACAATGAGCAGTTCTTC. Protein sequence: CSALFGTSGPYNEQFF.